Listed below are T cell receptor beta chains from one sample, sequenced in a study of cytomegalovirus exposure and HLA in healthy donors. Using immunoSEQ multiplex PCR, the repertoire was profiled, and TCRdb retains in-frame clones only, with some absent. In the table there are some 170,000 clones, under 80% of which are singletons. The sequenced material came from PBMCs. These receptor sequences come from a middle-aged man in good health and CMV-seronegative. CDR3s include the opening cysteine and the closing phenylalanine or tryptophan. Fields, in order: J gene, clone size, V gene, D gene, CDR3 DNA, CDR3 protein. The D gene is left open where the match is weak. Clone sizes are given selectively: once, few, many, or a class where the clone is expanded.

j_call: TRBJ2-1
clone_size: -
v_call: TRBV5-4
d_call: -
cdr3_nt: TGTGCCAGCAGCTTGTTTAGCGGCCGACCTGAGCAGTTCTTC
cdr3_aa: CASSLFSGRPEQFF

j_call: TRBJ2-3
clone_size: once
v_call: TRBV10-3
d_call: TRBD2
cdr3_nt: TGTGCCATCGGGGCGAGCGGGGGCGTCACAGATACGCAGTATTTT
cdr3_aa: CAIGASGGVTDTQYF

j_call: TRBJ2-3
clone_size: -
v_call: TRBV11-2
d_call: TRBD1
cdr3_nt: TGTGCCAGCAGCCTGGGGACAGGGGGATTAATACGGACGCAGTATTTT
cdr3_aa: CASSLGTGGLIRTQYF

j_call: TRBJ2-5
clone_size: -
v_call: TRBV16
d_call: -
cdr3_nt: TGTGCCAGCAGCGATGGACAGGGGGGACTAGCGGCCCAAGAGACCCAGTACTTC
cdr3_aa: CASSDGQGGLAAQETQYF

j_call: TRBJ2-7
clone_size: -
v_call: TRBV5-6
d_call: -
cdr3_nt: TGTGCCAGCAGCCCCACTTACAGGTCTGCTTCGCCCTACGAGCAGTACTTC
cdr3_aa: CASSPTYRSASPYEQYF

j_call: TRBJ2-1
clone_size: -
v_call: TRBV19
d_call: -
cdr3_nt: TGTGCCAGTAGTACCCCGGACAGCTCCTACAATGAGCAGTTCTTC
cdr3_aa: CASSTPDSSYNEQFF

j_call: TRBJ1-1
clone_size: -
v_call: TRBV5-4
d_call: TRBD1
cdr3_nt: TGTGCCAGCAGCCCTTGGACAGGGGGCCCCACGATCTTT
cdr3_aa: CASSPWTGGPTIF

j_call: TRBJ2-7
clone_size: -
v_call: TRBV6-1
d_call: -
cdr3_nt: TGTGCCAGCAGTTTGAGGGAGGCCCTCTACGAGCAGTACTTC
cdr3_aa: CASSLREALYEQYF

j_call: TRBJ2-1
clone_size: -
v_call: TRBV12-5
d_call: TRBD1
cdr3_nt: TGTGCTAGTGGTTACGGGACAGTCTTCAATGAGCAGTTCTTC
cdr3_aa: CASGYGTVFNEQFF

j_call: TRBJ1-2
clone_size: -
v_call: TRBV19
d_call: -
cdr3_nt: TGTGCCAGTAGTGGTGACAGTCGATACTATGGCTACACCTTC
cdr3_aa: CASSGDSRYYGYTF

j_call: TRBJ1-1
clone_size: -
v_call: TRBV27
d_call: -
cdr3_nt: TGTGCCAGCAGTTTGGCGTCAGGGGTGAACACTGAAGCTTTCTTT
cdr3_aa: CASSLASGVNTEAFF

j_call: TRBJ2-7
clone_size: -
v_call: TRBV4-3
d_call: TRBD2
cdr3_nt: TGCGCCAGCAGCCATAGCGGGGGGCTCTACGAGCAGTACTTC
cdr3_aa: CASSHSGGLYEQYF

j_call: TRBJ2-7
clone_size: -
v_call: TRBV10-3
d_call: TRBD2
cdr3_nt: TGTGCCATCAGCACCGGGACTAGCGGGGGGCGGGTCTACGAGCAGTACTTC
cdr3_aa: CAISTGTSGGRVYEQYF

j_call: TRBJ1-1
clone_size: -
v_call: TRBV6-1
d_call: TRBD1
cdr3_nt: TGTGCCATCAACAGGGGCACTGAAGCTTTCTTT
cdr3_aa: CAINRGTEAFF

j_call: TRBJ2-2
clone_size: -
v_call: TRBV5-1
d_call: -
cdr3_nt: TGCGCCAGCGGTTTGACAGCGAACACCGGGGAGCTGTTTTTT
cdr3_aa: CASGLTANTGELFF

j_call: TRBJ1-5
clone_size: once
v_call: TRBV6-1
d_call: -
cdr3_nt: TGTGCCAGCAGGCGGCAGTATAGCAATCAGCCCCAGCATTTT
cdr3_aa: CASRRQYSNQPQHF

j_call: TRBJ2-2
clone_size: once
v_call: TRBV5-1
d_call: -
cdr3_nt: TGCGCCAGCAGCTTAACTAACGCCGGGGAGCTGTTTTTT
cdr3_aa: CASSLTNAGELFF

j_call: TRBJ2-7
clone_size: -
v_call: TRBV2
d_call: TRBD2
cdr3_nt: TGTGCCAGCAATCGGCAGCGGGGGGCTGTATACGAGCAGTACTTC
cdr3_aa: CASNRQRGAVYEQYF

j_call: TRBJ1-6
clone_size: -
v_call: TRBV27
d_call: -
cdr3_nt: TGTGCCAGCAGTTATATCCGAGAGAATTCACCCCTCCACTTT
cdr3_aa: CASSYIRENSPLHF

j_call: TRBJ2-5
clone_size: few
v_call: TRBV9
d_call: TRBD1
cdr3_nt: TGTGCCAGCAGCGTAGATGCGGGACAGGGTATCCAAGAGACCCAGTACTTC
cdr3_aa: CASSVDAGQGIQETQYF

j_call: TRBJ2-1
clone_size: few
v_call: TRBV7-9
d_call: -
cdr3_nt: TGTGCCAGCAGCTTAATATCATTCGCGTCCTACAATGAGCAGTTCTTC
cdr3_aa: CASSLISFASYNEQFF

j_call: TRBJ1-1
clone_size: -
v_call: TRBV6-5
d_call: TRBD1
cdr3_nt: TGTGCCAGCACCAAAAGGGGGCTGAACACTGAAGCTTTCTTT
cdr3_aa: CASTKRGLNTEAFF

j_call: TRBJ1-2
clone_size: -
v_call: TRBV14
d_call: TRBD1
cdr3_nt: TGTGCCAGCAGCTCAGCACAGCAAACAGGGGGAGGTAACTATGGCTACACCTTC
cdr3_aa: CASSSAQQTGGGNYGYTF

j_call: TRBJ1-1
clone_size: -
v_call: TRBV5-3
d_call: -
cdr3_nt: TGTGCCAGAAGCTCGTTTCCCTCCTTGGGGCAACCGAACACTGAAGCTTTCTTT
cdr3_aa: CARSSFPSLGQPNTEAFF

j_call: TRBJ1-6
clone_size: many
v_call: TRBV10-2
d_call: TRBD1
cdr3_nt: TGCGCCAGCAGTAATGACAGGGGTAATTCACCCCTCCACTTT
cdr3_aa: CASSNDRGNSPLHF

j_call: TRBJ2-1
clone_size: -
v_call: TRBV29-1
d_call: -
cdr3_nt: TGCAGCGTTGGGTACAGCTCCTACAATGAGCAGTTCTTC
cdr3_aa: CSVGYSSYNEQFF

j_call: TRBJ2-7
clone_size: -
v_call: TRBV29-1
d_call: TRBD1
cdr3_nt: TGCAGCGTTGAACTGGGACAGACCTACGAGCAGTACTTC
cdr3_aa: CSVELGQTYEQYF

j_call: TRBJ2-5
clone_size: -
v_call: TRBV13
d_call: TRBD2
cdr3_nt: TGTGCCAGCAGCTCCCGGACTAGCGGGGGGAAAGAGACCCAGTACTTC
cdr3_aa: CASSSRTSGGKETQYF

j_call: TRBJ2-2
clone_size: -
v_call: TRBV28
d_call: -
cdr3_nt: TGTGCCAGCGGAGTTGGGGGAGGGAACACCGGGGAGCTGTTTTTT
cdr3_aa: CASGVGGGNTGELFF

j_call: TRBJ2-1
clone_size: -
v_call: TRBV27
d_call: -
cdr3_nt: TGTGCCAGCAGAACCCTCAGGGATGAGCAGTTCTTC
cdr3_aa: CASRTLRDEQFF

j_call: TRBJ1-5
clone_size: -
v_call: TRBV2
d_call: TRBD1
cdr3_nt: TGTGCCAGCAGTGAAAGGGGGACAGAGACCCAGCCCCAGCATTTT
cdr3_aa: CASSERGTETQPQHF

j_call: TRBJ1-2
clone_size: once
v_call: TRBV14
d_call: -
cdr3_nt: TGTGCCAGCAGCCATGGAGCTAACTATGGCTACACCTTC
cdr3_aa: CASSHGANYGYTF

j_call: TRBJ2-5
clone_size: -
v_call: TRBV19
d_call: TRBD1
cdr3_nt: TGTGCCAGTAGTGCCCAGGGACAGCTCCAAGAGACCCAGTACTTC
cdr3_aa: CASSAQGQLQETQYF

j_call: TRBJ2-7
clone_size: -
v_call: TRBV5-6
d_call: TRBD1
cdr3_nt: TGTGCCAGCAGCGGGATCCCGGGACAGGGAATCGTCTACGAGCAGTACTTC
cdr3_aa: CASSGIPGQGIVYEQYF

j_call: TRBJ1-1
clone_size: -
v_call: TRBV30
d_call: -
cdr3_nt: TGTGCCTGGAGTGGGGGGGTGGCGGCTTTCTTT
cdr3_aa: CAWSGGVAAFF